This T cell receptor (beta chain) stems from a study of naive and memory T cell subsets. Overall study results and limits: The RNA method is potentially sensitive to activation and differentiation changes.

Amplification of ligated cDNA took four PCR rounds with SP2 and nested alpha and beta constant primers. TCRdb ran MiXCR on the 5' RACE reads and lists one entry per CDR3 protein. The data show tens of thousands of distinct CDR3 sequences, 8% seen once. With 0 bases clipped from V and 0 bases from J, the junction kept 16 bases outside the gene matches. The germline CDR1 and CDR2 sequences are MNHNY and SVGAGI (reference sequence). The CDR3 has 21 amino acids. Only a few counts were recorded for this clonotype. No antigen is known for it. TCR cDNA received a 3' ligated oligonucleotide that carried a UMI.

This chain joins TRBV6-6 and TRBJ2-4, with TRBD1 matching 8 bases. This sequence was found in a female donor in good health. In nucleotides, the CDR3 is TGTGCCAGCAGTTACTCGGCGAGTTCAGGGGGCTTCGTCATAGCCAAAAACATTCAGTACTTC. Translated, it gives CASSYSASSGGFVIAKNIQYF.